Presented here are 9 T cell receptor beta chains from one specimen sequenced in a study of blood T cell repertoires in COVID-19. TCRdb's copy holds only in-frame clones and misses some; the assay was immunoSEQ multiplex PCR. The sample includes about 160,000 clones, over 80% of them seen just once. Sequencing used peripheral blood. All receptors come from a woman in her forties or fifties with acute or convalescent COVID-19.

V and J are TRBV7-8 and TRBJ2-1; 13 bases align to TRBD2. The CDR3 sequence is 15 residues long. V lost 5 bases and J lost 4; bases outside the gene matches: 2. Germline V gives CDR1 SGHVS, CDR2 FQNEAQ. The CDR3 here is CASSQTSGGYNEQFF. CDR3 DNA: TGTGCCAGCAGCCAGACTAGCGGGGGGTACAATGAGCAGTTCTTC. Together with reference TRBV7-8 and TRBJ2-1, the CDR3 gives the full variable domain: GAGVSQSPRYKVAKRGQDVALRCDPISGHVSLFWYQQALGQGPEFLTYFQNEAQLDKSGLPSDRFFAERPEGSVSTLKIQRTQQEDSAVYLCASSQTSGGYNEQFFGPGTRLTVL.

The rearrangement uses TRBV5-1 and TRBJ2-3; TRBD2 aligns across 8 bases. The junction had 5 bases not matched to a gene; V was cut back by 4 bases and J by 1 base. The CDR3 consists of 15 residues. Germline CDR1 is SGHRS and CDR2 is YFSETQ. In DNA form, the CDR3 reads TGCGCCAGCAGCGGTGGACTAGCCGGCACAGATACGCAGTATTTT. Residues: CASSGGLAGTDTQYF.

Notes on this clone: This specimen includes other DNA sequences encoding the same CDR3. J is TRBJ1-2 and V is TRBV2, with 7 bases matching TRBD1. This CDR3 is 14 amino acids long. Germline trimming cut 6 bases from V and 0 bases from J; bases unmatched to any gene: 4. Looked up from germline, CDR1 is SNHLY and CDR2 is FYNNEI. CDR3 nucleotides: TGTGCCAGCAGGGTGACAGGGACTAACTATGGCTACACCTTC. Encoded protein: CASRVTGTNYGYTF. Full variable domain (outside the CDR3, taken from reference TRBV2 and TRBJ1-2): EPEVTQTPSHQVTQMGQEVILRCVPISNHLYFYWYRQILGQKVEFLVSFYNNEISEKSEIFDDQFSVERPDGSNFTLKIRSTKLEDSAMYFCASRVTGTNYGYTFGSGTRLTVV.

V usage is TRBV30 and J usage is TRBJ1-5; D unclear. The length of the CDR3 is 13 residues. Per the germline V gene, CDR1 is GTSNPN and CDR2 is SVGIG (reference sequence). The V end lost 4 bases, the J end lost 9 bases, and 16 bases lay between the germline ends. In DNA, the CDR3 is TGTGCCTGGACCTCCGGAGGCCGGGGGCCCCAGCATTTT. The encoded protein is CAWTSGGRGPQHF.

The CDR3 loop is CASSPPPRDTQYF. CDR3 in DNA: TGTGCCAGCTCACCACCGCCGAGGGATACGCAGTATTTT. The chain combines TRBV18 with TRBJ2-3; D call uncertain. The CDR3 has 13 residues. The ends were cut back, 0 bases at V and 6 bases at J, with 7 bases in the middle. Germline-derived CDR1 and CDR2 are KGHSH and LQKENI.

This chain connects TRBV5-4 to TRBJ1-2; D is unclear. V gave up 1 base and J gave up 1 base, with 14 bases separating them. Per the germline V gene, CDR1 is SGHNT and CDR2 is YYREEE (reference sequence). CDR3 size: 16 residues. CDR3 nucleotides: TGTGCCAGCAGCTTGTATGAGTGGTACGGTAACTATGGCTACACCTTC. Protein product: CASSLYEWYGNYGYTF.

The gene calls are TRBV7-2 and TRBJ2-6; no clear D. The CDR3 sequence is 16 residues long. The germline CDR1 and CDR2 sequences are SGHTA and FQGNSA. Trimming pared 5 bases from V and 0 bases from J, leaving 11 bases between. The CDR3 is CASSPYSLSGANVLTF. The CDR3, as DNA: TGTGCCAGCAGCCCCTACAGTCTCTCTGGGGCCAACGTCCTGACTTTC.

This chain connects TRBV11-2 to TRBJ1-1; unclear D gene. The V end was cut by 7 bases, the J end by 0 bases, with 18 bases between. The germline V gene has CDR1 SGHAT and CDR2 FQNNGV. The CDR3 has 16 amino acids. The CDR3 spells CASIQEVLSLNTEAFF. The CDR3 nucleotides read TGTGCCAGCATTCAGGAGGTCCTTTCCTTGAACACTGAAGCTTTCTTT.

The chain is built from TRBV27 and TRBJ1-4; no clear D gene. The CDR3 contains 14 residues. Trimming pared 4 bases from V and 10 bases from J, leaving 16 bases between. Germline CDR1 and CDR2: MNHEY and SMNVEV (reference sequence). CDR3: CASSSLGSSGKLFF. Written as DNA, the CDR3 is TGTGCCAGCAGTTCCCTGGGCTCAAGTGGAAAACTGTTTTTT.